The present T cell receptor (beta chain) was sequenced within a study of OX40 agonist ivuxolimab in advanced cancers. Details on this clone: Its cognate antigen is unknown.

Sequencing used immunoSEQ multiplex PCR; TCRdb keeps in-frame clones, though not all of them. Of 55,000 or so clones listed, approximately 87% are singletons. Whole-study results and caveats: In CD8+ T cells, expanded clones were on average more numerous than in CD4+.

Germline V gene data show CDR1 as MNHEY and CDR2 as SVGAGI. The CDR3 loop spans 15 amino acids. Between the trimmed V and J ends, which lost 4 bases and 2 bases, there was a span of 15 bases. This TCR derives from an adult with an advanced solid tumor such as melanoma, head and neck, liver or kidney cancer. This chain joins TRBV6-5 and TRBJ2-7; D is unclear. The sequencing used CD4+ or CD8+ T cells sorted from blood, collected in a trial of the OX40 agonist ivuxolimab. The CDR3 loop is CASSLAMSVPYEQYF. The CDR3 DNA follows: TGTGCCAGCAGTTTAGCCATGTCGGTCCCCTACGAGCAGTACTTC.